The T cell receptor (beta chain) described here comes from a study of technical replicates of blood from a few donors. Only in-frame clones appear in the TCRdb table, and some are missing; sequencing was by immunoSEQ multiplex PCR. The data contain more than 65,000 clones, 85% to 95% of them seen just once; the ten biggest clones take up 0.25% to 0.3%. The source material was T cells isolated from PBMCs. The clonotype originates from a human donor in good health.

The CDR3 region is CASSSGTGIMTGELFF. The CDR3 bases are TGCGCCAGCAGCTCCGGGACAGGAATTATGACCGGGGAGCTGTTTTTT. The chain has TRBV5-1 and TRBJ2-2, with 8 bases aligning to TRBD1. CDR1 and CDR2 (germline): SGHRS, YFSETQ. V was clipped by 3 bases and J by 5 bases; unmatched bases: 9. This CDR3 is 16 amino acids long.